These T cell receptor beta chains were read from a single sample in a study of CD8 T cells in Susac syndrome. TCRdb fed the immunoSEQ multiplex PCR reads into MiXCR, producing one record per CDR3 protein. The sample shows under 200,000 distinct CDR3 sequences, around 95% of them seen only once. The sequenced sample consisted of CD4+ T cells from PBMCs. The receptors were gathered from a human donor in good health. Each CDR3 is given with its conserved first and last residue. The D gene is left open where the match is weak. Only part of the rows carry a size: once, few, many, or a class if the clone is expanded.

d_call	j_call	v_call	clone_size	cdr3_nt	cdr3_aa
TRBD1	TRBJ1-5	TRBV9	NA	TGTGCCAGCAGCGTAGCGGGAGACAGGGATCAGCCCCAGCATTTT	CASSVAGDRDQPQHF
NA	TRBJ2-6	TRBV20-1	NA	TGCAGTGCTAGTGCTACAGGTATTGGGGCCAACGTCCTGACTTTC	CSASATGIGANVLTF
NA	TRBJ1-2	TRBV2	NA	TGTGCCAGCAGACAGGCGTATGGCTACACCTTC	CASRQAYGYTF
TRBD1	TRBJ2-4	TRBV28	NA	TGTGCCAGCAGCACAGGGGGAGGCAAAAACATTCAGTACTTC	CASSTGGGKNIQYF
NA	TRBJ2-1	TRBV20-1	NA	TGCAGTGCTAGCCCCCTAGAACATGAGCAGTTCTTC	CSASPLEHEQFF
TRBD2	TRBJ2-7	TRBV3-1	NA	TGTGCCAGCAGCCTGGTAGCGGGGGAGCAGTACTTC	CASSLVAGEQYF
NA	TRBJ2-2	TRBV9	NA	TGTGCCAGCAGCGTAGTAGGCACCGGGGAGCTGTTTTTT	CASSVVGTGELFF
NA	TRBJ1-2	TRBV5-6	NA	TGTGCCAGCAGCTTGGCCGCGCTACGCTATGGCTACACCTTC	CASSLAALRYGYTF
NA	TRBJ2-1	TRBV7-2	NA	TGTGCCAGCAGCTTACCCGTCATCAATGAGCAGTTCTTC	CASSLPVINEQFF
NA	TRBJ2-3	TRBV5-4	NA	TGTGCCAGCAGCTTGGATCTACCCACAGATACGCAGTATTTT	CASSLDLPTDTQYF
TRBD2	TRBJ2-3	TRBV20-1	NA	TGCAGTGCTAGAGATCGGCGGGGGGGTCCCGGAGGCACAGATACGCAGTATTTT	CSARDRRGGPGGTDTQYF
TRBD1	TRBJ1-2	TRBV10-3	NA	TGTGCCACGGGTGGACAGGCTGACTATGGCTACACCTTC	CATGGQADYGYTF
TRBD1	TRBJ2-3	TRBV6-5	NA	TGTGCCAGCAGTATCGGGACAGGGACCACAGATACGCAGTATTTT	CASSIGTGTTDTQYF
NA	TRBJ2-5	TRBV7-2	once	TGTGCCAGCAGCCGGACACTGGGCCAAGAGACCCAGTACTTC	CASSRTLGQETQYF